Listed below are T cell receptor beta chains from one sample, sequenced in a study of cytomegalovirus exposure and HLA in healthy donors. Some clones are missing from TCRdb's copy, which holds only in-frame ones; the method was immunoSEQ multiplex PCR. The sample includes 120,000 or so clones, about 75% of them seen just once. The sample consisted of PBMCs. These TCRs come from a man in his 60s in good health and CMV-seropositive. Both conserved end residues are part of each CDR3. Each record gives: CDR3 protein, J gene, V gene.

CASSLGTVMNTEAFF TRBJ1-1 TRBV7-9
CASSLARVGQETQYF TRBJ2-5 TRBV5-1
CASSPLGRGYEQYF TRBJ2-7 TRBV14
CASSPGSGGHNEQFF TRBJ2-1 TRBV4-1
CASSTLTGGLTEAFF TRBJ1-1 TRBV9
CASSLGGPDTQYF TRBJ2-3 TRBV5-1
CASSRGREDEQFF TRBJ2-1 TRBV19
CASSFSGGAGNEQFF TRBJ2-1 TRBV13
CASSLGTGGNSPLHF TRBJ1-6 TRBV18
CASSAGYRFYEQFF TRBJ2-1 TRBV5-4
CASSQTLAGGYNEQFF TRBJ2-1 TRBV7-7
CASSANRGGADTEAFF TRBJ1-1 TRBV9
CASSPDRTDTQYF TRBJ2-3 TRBV11-2
CASRSHLSYEQYF TRBJ2-7 TRBV19
CASSYYTDTQYF TRBJ2-3 TRBV7-2
CASSLGLLGRLYEQYF TRBJ2-7 TRBV5-1
CASSKGQGASNSPLHF TRBJ1-6 TRBV5-4
CATGSRGISGRPNNEQFF TRBJ2-1 TRBV10-3
CASSTLTVSNQPQHF TRBJ1-5 TRBV19
CASSLAAVPEAFF TRBJ1-1 TRBV7-9
CASRARQGSNYGYTF TRBJ1-2 TRBV6-6
CASSIGGSRNTEAFF TRBJ1-1 TRBV5-1
CSVEVRQGAYTF TRBJ1-2 TRBV29-1
CASLLPLEGAGYEQYF - TRBV2
CASGLDPGQGTADTQYF TRBJ2-3 TRBV12-5
CASSVKTGTDTQYF TRBJ2-3 TRBV7-3
CASSSPRTSGDTGELFF TRBJ2-2 TRBV7-2
CSSSSRDKESQETQYF TRBJ2-5 TRBV7-9
CVWSQGLRNTIYF TRBJ1-3 TRBV30
CASSSGTGGSGAQPQHF TRBJ1-5 TRBV5-1
CASSLDPLSSYEQYF TRBJ2-7 TRBV5-1
CASNGLLGTGATNEKLFF TRBJ1-4 TRBV4-1
CAISRGPEAFF TRBJ1-1 TRBV10-3
CASSLPVRGNTEAFF TRBJ1-1 TRBV5-6
CASSLGSGFEQFF TRBJ2-1 TRBV5-6
CASSRDSDTQYF TRBJ2-3 TRBV5-4
CASSVRGAGNTIYF TRBJ1-3 TRBV2
CASSWGQGMANTEAFF TRBJ1-1 TRBV5-1
CSSSPSVSNTEAFF TRBJ1-1 TRBV7-9
CASSIGSESQPQHF TRBJ1-5 TRBV19
CASSPQGLDTEAFF TRBJ1-1 TRBV5-1
CANQTGNGTQYF TRBJ2-5 TRBV5-1